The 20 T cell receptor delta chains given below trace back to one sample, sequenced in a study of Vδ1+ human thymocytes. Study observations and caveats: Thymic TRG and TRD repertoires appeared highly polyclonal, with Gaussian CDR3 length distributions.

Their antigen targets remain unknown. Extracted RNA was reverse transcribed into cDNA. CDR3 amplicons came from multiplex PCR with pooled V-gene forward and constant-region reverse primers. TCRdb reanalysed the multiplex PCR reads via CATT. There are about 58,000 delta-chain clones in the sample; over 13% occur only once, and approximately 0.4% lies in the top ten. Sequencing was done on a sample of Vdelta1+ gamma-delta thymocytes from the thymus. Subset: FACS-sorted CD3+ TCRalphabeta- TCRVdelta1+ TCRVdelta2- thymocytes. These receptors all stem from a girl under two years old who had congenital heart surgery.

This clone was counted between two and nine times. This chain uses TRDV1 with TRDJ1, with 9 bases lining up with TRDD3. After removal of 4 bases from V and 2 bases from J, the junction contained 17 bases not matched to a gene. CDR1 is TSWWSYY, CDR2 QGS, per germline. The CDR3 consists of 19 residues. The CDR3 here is CALGGTFLQPLGDTDKLIF. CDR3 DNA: TGTGCTCTTGGGGGTACCTTCCTCCAGCCCCTGGGGGATACCGATAAACTCATCTTT.

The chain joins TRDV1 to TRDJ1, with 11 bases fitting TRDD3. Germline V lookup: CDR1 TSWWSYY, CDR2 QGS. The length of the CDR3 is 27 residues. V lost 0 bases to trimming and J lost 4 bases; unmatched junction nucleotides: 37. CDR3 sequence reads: CALGELNPCLGDTSRGIRSMGIDKLIF. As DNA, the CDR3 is TGTGCTCTTGGGGAACTAAACCCCTGTCTGGGGGATACCAGTCGGGGGATACGTTCAATGGGCATCGATAAACTCATCTTT.

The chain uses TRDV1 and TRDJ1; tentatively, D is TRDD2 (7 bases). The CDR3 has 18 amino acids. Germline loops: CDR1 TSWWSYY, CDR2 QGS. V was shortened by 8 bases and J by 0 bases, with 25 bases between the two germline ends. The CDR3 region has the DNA TGTGCTCTTTTATTCCTACACGGGCCGGGGGAGTACACCGATAAACTCATCTTT. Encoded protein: CALLFLHGPGEYTDKLIF.

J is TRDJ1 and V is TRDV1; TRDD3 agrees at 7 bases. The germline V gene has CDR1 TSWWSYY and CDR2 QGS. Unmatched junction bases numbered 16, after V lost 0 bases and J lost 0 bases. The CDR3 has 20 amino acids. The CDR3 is CALGELEAYAGGPNTDKLIF. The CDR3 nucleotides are TGTGCTCTTGGGGAACTAGAGGCGTACGCTGGGGGCCCCAACACCGATAAACTCATCTTT.

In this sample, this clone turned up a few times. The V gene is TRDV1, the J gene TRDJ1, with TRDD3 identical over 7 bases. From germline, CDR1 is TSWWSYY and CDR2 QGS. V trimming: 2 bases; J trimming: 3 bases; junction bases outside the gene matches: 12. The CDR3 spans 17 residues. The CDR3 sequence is CALGELGLGVNSDKLIF. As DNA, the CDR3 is TGTGCTCTTGGGGAATTGGGCCTGGGGGTTAACTCCGATAAACTCATCTTT.

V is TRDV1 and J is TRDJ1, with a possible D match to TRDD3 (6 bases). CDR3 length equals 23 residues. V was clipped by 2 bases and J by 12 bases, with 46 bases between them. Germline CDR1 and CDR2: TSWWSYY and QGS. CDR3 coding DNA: TGTGCTCTTGGGGAAGGGTGCGCCGCCGATATCGCCTACAACCCATTGGGGGTTCCAAAGATCATCTTT. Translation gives CALGEGCAADIAYNPLGVPKIIF.

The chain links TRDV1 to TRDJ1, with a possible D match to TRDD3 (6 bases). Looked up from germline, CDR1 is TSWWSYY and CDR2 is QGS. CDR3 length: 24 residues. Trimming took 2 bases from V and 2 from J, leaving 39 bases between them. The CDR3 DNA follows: TGTGCTCTTGGGGAAAAGGACTTCCCGATGGTGGGGGCCCAGACCTGTGGGCGAACCGATAAACTCATCTTT. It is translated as CALGEKDFPMVGAQTCGRTDKLIF.

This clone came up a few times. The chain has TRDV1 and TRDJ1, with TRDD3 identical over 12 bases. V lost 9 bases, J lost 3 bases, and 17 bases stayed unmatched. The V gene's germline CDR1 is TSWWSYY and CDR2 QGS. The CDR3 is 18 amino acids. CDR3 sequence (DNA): TGTGCTCTGGAAACCCCTTTTACTGGGGGATACAGTCCCGATAAACTCATCTTT. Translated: CALETPFTGGYSPDKLIF.

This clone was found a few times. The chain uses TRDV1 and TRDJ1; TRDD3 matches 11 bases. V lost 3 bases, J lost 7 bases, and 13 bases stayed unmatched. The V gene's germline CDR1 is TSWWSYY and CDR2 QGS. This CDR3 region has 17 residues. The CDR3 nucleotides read TGTGCTCTTGGGGACTCTTCGAGCCTGGGGGATACATCTAAACTCATCTTT. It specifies CALGDSSSLGDTSKLIF.

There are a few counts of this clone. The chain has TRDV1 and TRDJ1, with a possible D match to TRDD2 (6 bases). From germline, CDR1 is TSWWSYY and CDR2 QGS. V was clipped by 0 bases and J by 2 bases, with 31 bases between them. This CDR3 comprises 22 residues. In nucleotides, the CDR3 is TGTGCTCTTGGGGAACTAGTTTTTCTCTCCTACGTCCTTACTGCGGCAACCGATAAACTCATCTTT. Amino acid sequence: CALGELVFLSYVLTAATDKLIF.

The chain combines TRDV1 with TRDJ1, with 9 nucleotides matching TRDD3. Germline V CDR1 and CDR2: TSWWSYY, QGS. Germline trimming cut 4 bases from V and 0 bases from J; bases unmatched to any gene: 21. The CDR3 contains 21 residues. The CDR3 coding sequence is TGTGCTCTTGGGGTCCTCTACGGGCCCATATACTGGGGGAAGTACACCGATAAACTCATCTTT. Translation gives CALGVLYGPIYWGKYTDKLIF.

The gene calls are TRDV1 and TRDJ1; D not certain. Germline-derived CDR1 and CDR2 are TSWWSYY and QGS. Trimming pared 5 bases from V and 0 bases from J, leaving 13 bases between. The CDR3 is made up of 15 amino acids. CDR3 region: CALGSAGPYTDKLIF. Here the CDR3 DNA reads TGTGCTCTTGGGTCTGCGGGGCCATACACCGATAAACTCATCTTT.

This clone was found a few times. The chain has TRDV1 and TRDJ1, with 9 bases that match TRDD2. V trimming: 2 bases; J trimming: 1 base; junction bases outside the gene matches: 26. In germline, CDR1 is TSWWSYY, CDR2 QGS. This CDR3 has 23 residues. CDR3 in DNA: TGTGCTCTTGGGGAAAGGGTGGTTTTTCCTTCCTACAAAATGGGAGATTTCACCGATAAACTCATCTTT. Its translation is CALGERVVFPSYKMGDFTDKLIF.

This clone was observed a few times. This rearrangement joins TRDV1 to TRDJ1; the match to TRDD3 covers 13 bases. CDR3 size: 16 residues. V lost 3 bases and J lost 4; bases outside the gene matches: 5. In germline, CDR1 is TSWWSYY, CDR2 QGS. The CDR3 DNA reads TGTGCTCTTGGGGACCTACTGGGGGATACGGGCGATAAACTCATCTTT. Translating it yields CALGDLLGDTGDKLIF.

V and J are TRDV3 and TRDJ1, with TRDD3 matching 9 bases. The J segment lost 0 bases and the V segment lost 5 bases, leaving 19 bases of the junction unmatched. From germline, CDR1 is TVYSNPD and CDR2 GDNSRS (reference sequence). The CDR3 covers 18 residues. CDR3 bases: TGTGCCCCCAAACGGGCTACTGGGGGAGCCTTGTACACCGATAAACTCATCTTT. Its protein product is CAPKRATGGALYTDKLIF.

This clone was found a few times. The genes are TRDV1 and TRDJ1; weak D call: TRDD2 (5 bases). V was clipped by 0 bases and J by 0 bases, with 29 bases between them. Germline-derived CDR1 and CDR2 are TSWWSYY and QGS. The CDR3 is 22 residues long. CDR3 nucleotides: TGTGCTCTTGGGGAACTCCGTTCATTCCTTGCATCCTTAACCTCATACACCGATAAACTCATCTTT. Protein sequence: CALGELRSFLASLTSYTDKLIF.

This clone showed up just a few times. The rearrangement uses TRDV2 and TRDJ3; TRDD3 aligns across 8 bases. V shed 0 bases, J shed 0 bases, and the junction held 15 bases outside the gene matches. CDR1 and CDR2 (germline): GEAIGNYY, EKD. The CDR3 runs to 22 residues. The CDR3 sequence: CACDTVARGIRDCSWDTRQMFF. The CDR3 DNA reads TGTGCCTGTGACACCGTCGCGCGTGGGATACGCGATTGCTCCTGGGACACCCGACAGATGTTTTTC.

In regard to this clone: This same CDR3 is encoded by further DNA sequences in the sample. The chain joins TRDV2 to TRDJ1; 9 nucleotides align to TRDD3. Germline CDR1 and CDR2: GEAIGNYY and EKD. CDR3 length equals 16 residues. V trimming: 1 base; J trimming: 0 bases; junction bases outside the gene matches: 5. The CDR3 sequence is CACDTYWGTYTDKLIF. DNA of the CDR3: TGTGCCTGTGACACGTACTGGGGGACCTACACCGATAAACTCATCTTT.

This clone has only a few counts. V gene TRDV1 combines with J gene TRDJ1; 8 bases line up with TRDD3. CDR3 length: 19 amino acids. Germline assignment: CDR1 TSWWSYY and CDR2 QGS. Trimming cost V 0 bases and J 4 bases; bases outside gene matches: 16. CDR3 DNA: TGTGCTCTTGGGGAACTAGACGAGAGGGGATACCTCCCCTTCGATAAACTCATCTTT. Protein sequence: CALGELDERGYLPFDKLIF.

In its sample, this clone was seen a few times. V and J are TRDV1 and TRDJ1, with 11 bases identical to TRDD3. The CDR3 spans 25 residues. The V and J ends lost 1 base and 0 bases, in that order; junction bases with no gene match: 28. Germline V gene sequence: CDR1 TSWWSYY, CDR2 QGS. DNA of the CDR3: TGTGCTCTTGGGGAACCGATCAAAACTCCAGTACTGGGGGATATTGAGATAAGTGACACCGATAAACTCATCTTT. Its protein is CALGEPIKTPVLGDIEISDTDKLIF.